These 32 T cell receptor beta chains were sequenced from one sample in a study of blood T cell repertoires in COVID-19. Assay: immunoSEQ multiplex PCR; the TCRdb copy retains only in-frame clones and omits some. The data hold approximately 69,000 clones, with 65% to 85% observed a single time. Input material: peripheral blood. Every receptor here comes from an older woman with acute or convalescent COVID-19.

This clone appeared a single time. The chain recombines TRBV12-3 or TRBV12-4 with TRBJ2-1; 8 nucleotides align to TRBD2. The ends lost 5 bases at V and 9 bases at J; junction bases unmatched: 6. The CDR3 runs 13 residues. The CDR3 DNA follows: TGTGCCAGCAGTAAGACTAGCGAGGGTGAGCAGTTCTTC. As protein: CASSKTSEGEQFF.

This CDR3 is CATRRGRNEKLFF. The CDR3 DNA sequence: TGCGCCACCAGGCGAGGGCGAAATGAAAAACTGTTTTTT. V is TRBV4-1 and J is TRBJ1-4; D remains unclear. The CDR3 has 13 amino acids. Germline V gene data show CDR1 as MGHRA and CDR2 as YSYEKL. V shed 10 bases and J shed 5 bases, with 14 bases lying between them.

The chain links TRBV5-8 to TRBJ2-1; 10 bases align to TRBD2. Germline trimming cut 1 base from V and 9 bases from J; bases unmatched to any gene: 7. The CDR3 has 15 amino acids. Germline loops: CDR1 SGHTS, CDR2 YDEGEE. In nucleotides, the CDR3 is TGTGCCAGCAGCTTGAAGCGGGGGGGCCAGCGTGAGCAGTTCTTC. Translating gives CASSLKRGGQREQFF.

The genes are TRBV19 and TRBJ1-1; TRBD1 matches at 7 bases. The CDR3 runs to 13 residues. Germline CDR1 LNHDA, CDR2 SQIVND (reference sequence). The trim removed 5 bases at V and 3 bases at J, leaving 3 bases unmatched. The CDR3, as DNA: TGTGCCAGTAGTGGGACAGCTCACACTGAAGCTTTCTTT. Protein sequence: CASSGTAHTEAFF.

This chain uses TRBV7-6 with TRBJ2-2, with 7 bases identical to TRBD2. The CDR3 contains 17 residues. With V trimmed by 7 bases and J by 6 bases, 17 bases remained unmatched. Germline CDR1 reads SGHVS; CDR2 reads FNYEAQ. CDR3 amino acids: CASIVNSGGSSPGELFF. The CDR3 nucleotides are TGTGCCAGCATCGTAAATTCGGGCGGGAGTTCGCCCGGGGAGCTGTTTTTT.

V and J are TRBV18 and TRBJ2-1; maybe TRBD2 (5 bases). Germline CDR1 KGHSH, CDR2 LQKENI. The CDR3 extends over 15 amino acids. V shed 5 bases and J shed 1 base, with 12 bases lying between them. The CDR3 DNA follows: TGTGCCAGCTCATCGAGGGTGAGATCCTACAATGAGCAGTTCTTC. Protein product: CASSSRVRSYNEQFF.

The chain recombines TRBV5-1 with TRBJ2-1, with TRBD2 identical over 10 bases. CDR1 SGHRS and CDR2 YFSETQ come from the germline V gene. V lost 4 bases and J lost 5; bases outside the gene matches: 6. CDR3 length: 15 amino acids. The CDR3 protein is CASSPSGRDHNEQFF. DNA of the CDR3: TGCGCCAGCAGCCCGAGCGGGAGGGATCACAATGAGCAGTTCTTC. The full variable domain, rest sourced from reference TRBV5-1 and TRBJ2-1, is KAGVTQTPRYLIKTRGQQVTLSCSPISGHRSVSWYQQTPGQGLQFLFEYFSETQRNKGNFPGRFSGRQFSNSRSEMNVSTLELGDSALYLCASSPSGRDHNEQFFGPGTRLTVL.

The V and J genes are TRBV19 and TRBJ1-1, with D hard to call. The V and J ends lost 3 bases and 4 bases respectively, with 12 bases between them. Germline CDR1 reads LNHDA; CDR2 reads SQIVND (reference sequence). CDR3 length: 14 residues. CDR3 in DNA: TGTGCCAGTAGTATTCGGGTATCTAGCACTGAAGCTTTCTTT. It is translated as CASSIRVSSTEAFF.

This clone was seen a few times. Written as DNA, the CDR3 is TGTGCCAGCAGCTTGGTAAGGACAGGGCCAAACACTGAAGCTTTCTTT. Protein sequence: CASSLVRTGPNTEAFF. The V and J genes are TRBV5-6 and TRBJ1-1; 8 bases fit TRBD1. The CDR3 loop spans 16 amino acids. V dropped 0 bases and J dropped 2; count of bases not matched to a gene: 6. Germline CDR1 SGHDT, CDR2 YYEEEE.

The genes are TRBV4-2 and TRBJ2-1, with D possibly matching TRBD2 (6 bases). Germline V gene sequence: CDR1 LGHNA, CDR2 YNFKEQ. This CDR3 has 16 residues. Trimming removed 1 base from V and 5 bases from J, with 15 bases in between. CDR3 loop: CASSQVKVGRNNEQFF. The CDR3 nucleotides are TGTGCCAGCAGCCAAGTAAAGGTAGGGAGGAACAATGAGCAGTTCTTC.

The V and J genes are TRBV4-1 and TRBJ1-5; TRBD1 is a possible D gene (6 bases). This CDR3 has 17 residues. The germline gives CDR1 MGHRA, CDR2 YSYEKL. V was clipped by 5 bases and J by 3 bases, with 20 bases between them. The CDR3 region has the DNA TGCGCCAGCAGCAAGTACGATGAGGGGGTCTCCAATCAGCCCCAGCATTTT. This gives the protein CASSKYDEGVSNQPQHF.

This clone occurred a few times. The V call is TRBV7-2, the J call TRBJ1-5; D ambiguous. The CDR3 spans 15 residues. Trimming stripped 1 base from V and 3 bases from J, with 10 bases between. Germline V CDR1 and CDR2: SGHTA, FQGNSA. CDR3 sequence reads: CASSLVGSYNQPQHF. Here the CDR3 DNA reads TGTGCCAGCAGCTTAGTTGGGAGTTACAATCAGCCCCAGCATTTT.

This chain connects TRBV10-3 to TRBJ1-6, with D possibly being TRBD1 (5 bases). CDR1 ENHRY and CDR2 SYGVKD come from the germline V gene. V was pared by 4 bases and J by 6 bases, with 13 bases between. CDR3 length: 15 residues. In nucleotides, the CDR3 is TGTGCCATCAGTGTCTCGGGGGGTAGTAATTCACCCCTCCACTTT. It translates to CAISVSGGSNSPLHF.

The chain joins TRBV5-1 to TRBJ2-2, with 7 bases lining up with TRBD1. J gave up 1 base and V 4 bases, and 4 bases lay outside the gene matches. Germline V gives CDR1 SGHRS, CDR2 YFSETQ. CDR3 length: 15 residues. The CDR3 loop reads CASSLRQGNTGELFF. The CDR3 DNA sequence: TGCGCCAGCAGCCTACGACAGGGGAACACCGGGGAGCTGTTTTTT.

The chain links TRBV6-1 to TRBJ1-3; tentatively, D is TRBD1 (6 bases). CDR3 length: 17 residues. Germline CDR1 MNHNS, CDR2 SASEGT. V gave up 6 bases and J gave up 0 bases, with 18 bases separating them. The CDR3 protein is CASRETARGGSGNTIYF. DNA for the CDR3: TGTGCCAGCAGGGAAACAGCCAGGGGCGGCTCTGGAAACACCATATATTTT.

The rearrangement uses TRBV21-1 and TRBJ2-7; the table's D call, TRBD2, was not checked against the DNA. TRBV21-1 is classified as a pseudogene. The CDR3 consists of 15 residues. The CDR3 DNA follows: TGTGCCAGCAGCAAGGGCCGGGGGTCAGCCTACGAGCAGTACTTC. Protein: CASSKGRGSAYEQYF.

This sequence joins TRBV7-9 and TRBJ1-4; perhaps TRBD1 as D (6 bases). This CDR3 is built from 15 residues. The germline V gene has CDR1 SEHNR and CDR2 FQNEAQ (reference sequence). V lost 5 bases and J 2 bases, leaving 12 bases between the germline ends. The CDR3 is CASSVTRGTNEKLFF. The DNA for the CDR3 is TGTGCCAGCAGCGTAACAAGGGGGACTAATGAAAAACTGTTTTTT.

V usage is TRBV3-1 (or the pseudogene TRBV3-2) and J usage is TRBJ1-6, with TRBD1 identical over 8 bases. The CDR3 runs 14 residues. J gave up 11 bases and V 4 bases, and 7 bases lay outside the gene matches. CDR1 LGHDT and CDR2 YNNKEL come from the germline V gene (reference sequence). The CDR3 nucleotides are TGTGCCAGCAGCCCGGACAGGGATAGGGCACCCCTCCACTTT. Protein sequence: CASSPDRDRAPLHF.

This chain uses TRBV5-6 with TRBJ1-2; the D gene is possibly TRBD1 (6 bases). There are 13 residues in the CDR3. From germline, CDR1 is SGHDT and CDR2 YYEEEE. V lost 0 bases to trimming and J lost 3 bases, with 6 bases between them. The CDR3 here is CASSLAGDYGYTF. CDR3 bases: TGTGCCAGCAGCTTGGCAGGGGACTATGGCTACACCTTC.

The CDR3 region is CASSIHPGQGVYSNQPQHF. The CDR3 DNA sequence: TGTGCCAGTAGTATCCACCCGGGACAGGGGGTTTATAGCAATCAGCCCCAGCATTTT. The V and J genes are TRBV19 and TRBJ1-5; 11 bases agree with TRBD1. Germline V gene sequence: CDR1 LNHDA, CDR2 SQIVND (reference sequence). The CDR3 consists of 19 residues. The ends lost 3 bases at V and 0 bases at J; junction bases unmatched: 10.

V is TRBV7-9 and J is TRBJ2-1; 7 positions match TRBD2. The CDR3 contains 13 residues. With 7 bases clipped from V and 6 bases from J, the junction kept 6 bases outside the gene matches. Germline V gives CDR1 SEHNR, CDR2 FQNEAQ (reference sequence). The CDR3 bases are TGTGCCAGCACCGAATGGGGGGGCAATGAGCAGTTCTTC. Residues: CASTEWGGNEQFF.

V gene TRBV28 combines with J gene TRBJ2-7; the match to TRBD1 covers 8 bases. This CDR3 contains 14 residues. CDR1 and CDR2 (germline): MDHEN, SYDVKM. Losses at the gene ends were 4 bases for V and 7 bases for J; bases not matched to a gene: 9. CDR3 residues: CASSSLDRGREQYF. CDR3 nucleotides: TGTGCCAGCAGTTCCCTCGACAGGGGTAGGGAGCAGTACTTC.

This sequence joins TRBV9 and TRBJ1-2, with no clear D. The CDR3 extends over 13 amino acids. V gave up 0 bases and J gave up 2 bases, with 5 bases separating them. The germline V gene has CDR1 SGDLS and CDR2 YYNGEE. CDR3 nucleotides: TGTGCCAGCAGCGTAGTCCCAAACTATGGCTACACCTTC. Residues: CASSVVPNYGYTF.

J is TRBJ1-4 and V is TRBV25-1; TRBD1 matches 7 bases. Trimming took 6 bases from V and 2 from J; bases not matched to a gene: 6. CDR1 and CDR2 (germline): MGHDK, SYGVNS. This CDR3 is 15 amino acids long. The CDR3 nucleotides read TGTGCCAGCAGAAGACAGGGTGGCACTAATGAAAAACTGTTTTTT. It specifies CASRRQGGTNEKLFF.

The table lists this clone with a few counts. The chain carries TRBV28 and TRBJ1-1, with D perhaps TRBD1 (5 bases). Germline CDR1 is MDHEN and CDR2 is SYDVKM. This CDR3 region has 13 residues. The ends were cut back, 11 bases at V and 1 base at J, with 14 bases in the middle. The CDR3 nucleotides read TGTGCCTCCCTTACGACAGCGAACACTGAAGCTTTCTTT. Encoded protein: CASLTTANTEAFF.

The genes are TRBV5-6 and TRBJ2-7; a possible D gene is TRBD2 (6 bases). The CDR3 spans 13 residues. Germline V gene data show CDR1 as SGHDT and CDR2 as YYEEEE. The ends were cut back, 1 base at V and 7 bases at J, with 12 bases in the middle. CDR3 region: CASSLLAASEQYF. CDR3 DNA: TGTGCCAGCAGCTTGTTAGCGGCGTCAGAGCAGTACTTC.

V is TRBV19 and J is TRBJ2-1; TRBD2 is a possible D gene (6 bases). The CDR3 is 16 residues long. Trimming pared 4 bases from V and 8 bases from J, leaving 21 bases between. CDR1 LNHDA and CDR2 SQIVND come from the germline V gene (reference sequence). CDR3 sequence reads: CASSKAGSTGWDEQFF. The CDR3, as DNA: TGTGCCAGTAGTAAGGCGGGAAGTACGGGGTGGGATGAGCAGTTCTTC.

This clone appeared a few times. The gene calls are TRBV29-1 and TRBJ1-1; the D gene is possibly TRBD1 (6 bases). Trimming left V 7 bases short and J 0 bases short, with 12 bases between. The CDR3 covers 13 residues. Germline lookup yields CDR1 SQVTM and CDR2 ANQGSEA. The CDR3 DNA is TGCAGCGGACGACAGGCGTTGAACACTGAAGCTTTCTTT. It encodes CSGRQALNTEAFF. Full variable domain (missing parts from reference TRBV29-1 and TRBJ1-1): SAVISQKPSRDICQRGTSLTIQCQVDSQVTMMFWYRQQPGQSLTLIATANQGSEATYESGFVIDKFPISRPNLTFSTLTVSNMSPEDSSIYLCSGRQALNTEAFFGQGTRLTVV.

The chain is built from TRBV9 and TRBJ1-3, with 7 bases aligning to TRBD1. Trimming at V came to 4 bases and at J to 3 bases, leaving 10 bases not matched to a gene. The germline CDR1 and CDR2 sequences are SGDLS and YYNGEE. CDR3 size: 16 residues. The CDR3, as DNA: TGTGCCAGCAGCCCTCGACAGGGTTCCAATGGAAACACCATATATTTT. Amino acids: CASSPRQGSNGNTIYF.

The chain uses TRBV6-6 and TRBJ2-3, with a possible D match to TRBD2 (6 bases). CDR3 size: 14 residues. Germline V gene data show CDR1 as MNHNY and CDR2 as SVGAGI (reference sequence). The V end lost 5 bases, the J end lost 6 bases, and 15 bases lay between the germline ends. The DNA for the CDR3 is TGTGCCAGCAGTCACCCGGGACTTGGGGATACGCAGTATTTT. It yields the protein CASSHPGLGDTQYF.

CDR3 in amino acids: CASRLQGGTEAFF. The CDR3 DNA reads TGTGCCAGCAGATTACAGGGGGGCACTGAAGCTTTCTTT. This sequence joins TRBV7-9 and TRBJ1-1; 8 nucleotides align to TRBD1. The CDR3 has 13 amino acids. Germline V gene data show CDR1 as SEHNR and CDR2 as FQNEAQ (reference sequence). The V segment lost 6 bases and the J segment 4 bases; nucleotides outside the gene matches: 4.

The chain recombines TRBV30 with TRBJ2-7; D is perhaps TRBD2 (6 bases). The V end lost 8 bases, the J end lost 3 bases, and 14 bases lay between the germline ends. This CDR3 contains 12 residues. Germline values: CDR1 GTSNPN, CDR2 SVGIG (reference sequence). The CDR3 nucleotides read TGTGCCCTCCGGAGGGGTTTCTACGAGCAGTACTTC. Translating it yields CALRRGFYEQYF.